A single sample gave rise to the 6 T cell receptor beta chains below, sequenced in a study of cytomegalovirus exposure and HLA in healthy donors. Primers for the PCR totalled 60 Vbeta and 13 Jbeta. The assay was immunoSEQ multiplex PCR, and TCRdb's table has in-frame clones only and misses some. The profile shows approximately 150,000 clones, about 77% of them singletons. The source material was PBMCs. These receptors all stem from a woman in her 40s in good health and CMV-seropositive.

For the CDR3, the DNA is TGTGCCAGCAGCCCGACAGAGGCCACAGATACGCAGTATTTT. Its translation: CASSPTEATDTQYF. This rearrangement joins TRBV7-8 to TRBJ2-3; tentative D call: TRBD1 (5 bases). The germline V gene has CDR1 SGHVS and CDR2 FQNEAQ. The CDR3 is made up of 14 amino acids. Between the trimmed V and J ends, which lost 5 bases and 2 bases, there was a span of 11 bases.

This clone appeared a few times. This sequence joins TRBV5-1 and TRBJ2-5; D unresolved. Germline CDR1 reads SGHRS; CDR2 reads YFSETQ. V was shortened by 0 bases and J by 1 base, with 7 bases between the two germline ends. The CDR3 totals 14 residues. The CDR3 nucleotides read TGCGCCAGCAGCTTGGGGGCGTTCCAAGAGACCCAGTACTTC. Amino acids: CASSLGAFQETQYF.

The rearrangement joins TRBV6-5 to TRBJ1-1, with TRBD1 as a possible D gene (5 bases). The CDR3 consists of 15 residues. Germline V gives CDR1 MNHEY, CDR2 SVGAGI. V lost 7 bases to trimming and J lost 1 base, with 16 bases between them. This chain's CDR3 is CASTPRGGTNTEAFF. The DNA for the CDR3 is TGTGCCAGCACCCCACGGGGGGGGACGAACACTGAAGCTTTCTTT.

In its sample, this clone was seen once. This chain links TRBV5-4 with TRBJ2-5; D may be TRBD1 (5 bases). Germline V gives CDR1 SGHNT, CDR2 YYREEE (reference sequence). The CDR3 consists of 16 residues. Trimming removed 4 bases at V and 1 base at J, with 17 bases between. CDR3 loop: CASSTQKGQTQETQYF. The DNA for the CDR3 is TGTGCCAGCAGCACCCAAAAGGGGCAGACCCAAGAGACCCAGTACTTC.

The chain is built from TRBV19 and TRBJ1-1; 7 bases agree with TRBD1. CDR1 and CDR2 (germline): LNHDA, SQIVND (reference sequence). Unmatched junction bases numbered 15, after V lost 7 bases and J lost 1 base. This CDR3 is built from 17 residues. The DNA of the CDR3 is TGTGCCAGTACTCCGACAGGGAAGGATTTCGGGAACACTGAAGCTTTCTTT. Its translation is CASTPTGKDFGNTEAFF.

This clone turned up a few times. The gene calls are TRBV5-4 and TRBJ1-3; 7 bases are a match to TRBD1. There are 15 residues in the CDR3. V trimming: 4 bases; J trimming: 2 bases; junction bases outside the gene matches: 6. The germline V gene encodes CDR1 SGHNT and CDR2 YYREEE (reference sequence). The CDR3 DNA is TGTGCCAGCAGCAAATATCAGGGGGCTGGAAACACCATATATTTT. Residues: CASSKYQGAGNTIYF.